A selection of T cell receptor beta chains follows, all from one sample in a study of T cell repertoires in cytomegalovirus infection. One entry per CDR3 protein results from TCRdb running MiXCR on the reads. In the table there are some 220,000 distinct CDR3 sequences, more than 9% of which are singletons. The sequencing sample was made of PBMCs. The source is a human donor in good health (CMV status not recorded). Some clones in this sample may be carry-over from other donors' samples. Both conserved end residues are part of each CDR3. A D gene is named only where the DNA matches it firmly. The size entry is marked missing in some rows and otherwise reads once, few, many or a size class.

size | J | D | V | DNA | CDR3
NA | TRBJ2-7 | NA | TRBV6-2/TRBV6-3 | TGTGCCAGCAGTATCGGGGGAGTACCCTACGAGCAGTACTTC | CASSIGGVPYEQYF
many | TRBJ2-3 | NA | TRBV7-2 | TGTGCCAGCAGCTTAGATTCTGCGGATACGCAGTATTTT | CASSLDSADTQYF
few | TRBJ1-5 | NA | TRBV12-3/TRBV12-4 | TGTGCCAGCAGTTTTGGCAGCAATCAGCCCCAGCATTTT | CASSFGSNQPQHF
many | TRBJ2-7 | TRBD1 | TRBV7-3 | TGTGCCAGCAGCTTATCCCCGGGACAGGGCTACGAGCAGTACTTC | CASSLSPGQGYEQYF
many | TRBJ1-1 | NA | TRBV7-2 | TGTGCCAGCAGCTTAGATCTTTTCTCTTCCCGGTACACTGAAGCTTTCTTT | CASSLDLFSSRYTEAFF
many | TRBJ1-2 | TRBD1 | TRBV7-3 | TGTGCCAGCAGCTTGGAGGGGGCAGACTATGGCTACACCTTC | CASSLEGADYGYTF
few | TRBJ2-1 | TRBD1 | TRBV10-3 | TGTGCCATCGACCAGACAGGGGGGCATGAGCAGTTCTTC | CAIDQTGGHEQFF
many | TRBJ2-1 | TRBD1 | TRBV7-9 | TGTGCCAGCAGCCCGACAGGGGGCTTGTACAATGAGCAGTTCTTC | CASSPTGGLYNEQFF
NA | TRBJ2-7 | TRBD1 | TRBV29-1 | TGCAGCGTTCTGGAGCAGGGGGCTTACTACGAGCAGTACTTC | CSVLEQGAYYEQYF
NA | TRBJ1-3 | NA | TRBV29-1 | TGCAGCGTTGAAGAGGGTCCCCAGCACGGAAACACCATATATTTT | CSVEEGPQHGNTIYF
many | TRBJ2-5 | NA | TRBV7-2 | TGTGCCAGCAGCTTAGATGGCGGTACCCAAGAGACCCAGTACTTC | CASSLDGGTQETQYF
NA | TRBJ2-1 | TRBD1 | TRBV3-1 | TGTGCCAGCGTTGGACAGGGGTACAATGAGCAGTTCTTC | CASVGQGYNEQFF
NA | TRBJ2-3 | TRBD1 | TRBV24-1 | TGTGCCACCAGTGATCCTGGGACAGGTCTACTCACAGATACGCAGTATTTT | CATSDPGTGLLTDTQYF
NA | TRBJ2-5 | NA | TRBV11-3 | TGTGCCAGCGGATATTCGCTGGACTTCACGGGAGAGACCCAGTACTTC | CASGYSLDFTGETQYF
many | TRBJ2-7 | NA | TRBV6-2/TRBV6-3 | TGTGCCAGCAGGACGGGCTACGAGCAGTACTTC | CASRTGYEQYF
few | TRBJ2-1 | NA | TRBV5-1 | TGCGCCAGCGGCCTTACGGGAAGGGGAGAGTTCTTC | CASGLTGRGEFF
many | TRBJ2-7 | TRBD1 | TRBV7-2 | TGTGCCAGCACCGAGGGGGCAGCGTCGAGCTCCTACGAGCAGTACTTC | CASTEGAASSSYEQYF
many | TRBJ1-5 | TRBD1 | TRBV7-2 | TGTGCCAGCAGCCCGGGACAGATAGGGAATCAGCCCCAGCATTTT | CASSPGQIGNQPQHF
many | TRBJ2-7 | TRBD1 | TRBV6-2/TRBV6-3 | TGTGCCAGCACCCAGGGACAGCTAAAGCCTCTCCACGAGCAGTACTTC | CASTQGQLKPLHEQYF
NA | TRBJ1-4 | NA | TRBV5-1 | TGCGCCAGCAGCTTGACAGGACCACTTGAAAAACTGTTTTTT | CASSLTGPLEKLFF
many | TRBJ1-2 | TRBD1 | TRBV7-2 | TGTGCCAGCAGCCTTACCGGACAGGGACGAGGCTACACCTTC | CASSLTGQGRGYTF
many | TRBJ2-3 | NA | TRBV7-9 | TGTGCCAGCAGCTTCCTGGCGGTGAGCACAGATACGCAGTATTTT | CASSFLAVSTDTQYF
many | TRBJ2-2 | TRBD1 | TRBV7-2 | TGTGCCAGCACCATACAGGGGGCGGCCGGGGAGCTGTTTTTT | CASTIQGAAGELFF
many | TRBJ1-2 | NA | TRBV7-2 | TGTGCCAGCAGCTTAGTTCCGGGGTCCCACTATGGCTACACCTTC | CASSLVPGSHYGYTF
many | TRBJ2-1 | NA | TRBV7-8 | TGTGCCAGCAGCCCCCCGGGACTTATCAGTCCTCCCAATGAGCAGTTCTTC | CASSPPGLISPPNEQFF
many | TRBJ2-2 | NA | TRBV19 | TGTGCCTCCCGAACGGGTGCGAACACCGGGGAGCTGTTTTTT | CASRTGANTGELFF
many | TRBJ1-5 | TRBD1 | TRBV28 | TGTGCCAGCAGTTTAACATTTTACAGGGGGCTAGGAAATCAGCCCCAGCATTTT | CASSLTFYRGLGNQPQHF
many | TRBJ1-5 | NA | TRBV7-8 | TGTGCCAGCAGCTTAGACTGGCGTAGCAATCAGCCCCAGCATTTT | CASSLDWRSNQPQHF
many | TRBJ1-5 | NA | TRBV12-3/TRBV12-4 | TGTGCCAGCAGCCCTCCCCGGCGGGAGGCACCAGATCAGCCCCAGCATTTT | CASSPPRREAPDQPQHF
few | TRBJ1-4 | TRBD1 | TRBV9 | TGTGCCAGCAGTGCCACCGGGACAGGGAGAGAAAAACTGTTTTTT | CASSATGTGREKLFF
NA | TRBJ1-1 | TRBD1 | TRBV11-3 | TGTGCCAGCAGCCCAGGGGGCGCGAGGGGCACTGAAGCTTTCTTT | CASSPGGARGTEAFF
NA | TRBJ2-7 | TRBD1 | TRBV12-3/TRBV12-4 | TGTGCCAGCAGTGAGGACAGGTCATTTTACGAGCAGTACTTC | CASSEDRSFYEQYF
few | TRBJ2-7 | TRBD1 | TRBV6-6 | TGTGCCAGCAGCCGTAGACAGGGGCGGTACGAGCAGTACTTC | CASSRRQGRYEQYF
once | TRBJ2-2 | NA | TRBV29-1 | TGCAGCGTTACCAGGGTGGACACCGGGGAGCTGTTTTTT | CSVTRVDTGELFF
many | TRBJ1-3 | NA | TRBV19 | TGTGCCAGTAGTATTACAGGGTTTTCTGGAAACACCATATATTTT | CASSITGFSGNTIYF
many | TRBJ1-2 | NA | TRBV4-3 | TGCGCCAGCAGCCAAGACGGTCAGGCTAACTATGGCTACACCTTC | CASSQDGQANYGYTF
NA | TRBJ2-7 | TRBD1 | TRBV11-2 | TGTGCCAGCAGCTCAACGGACAGGGGACCCTACGAGCAGTACTTC | CASSSTDRGPYEQYF
many | TRBJ2-7 | TRBD1 | TRBV25-1 | TGTGCCAGCAGGGGGACAGGGCCTACCGCCTCTTACGAGCAGTACTTC | CASRGTGPTASYEQYF
NA | TRBJ1-4 | NA | TRBV6-4 | TGTGCCAGCAGTGTCGGCGCAGGGCTGAATGAAAAACTGTTTTTT | CASSVGAGLNEKLFF
NA | TRBJ2-5 | TRBD2 | TRBV7-3 | TGTGCCAGCAGCGCCGGACTAGCGGAAGAGACCCAGTACTTC | CASSAGLAEETQYF
many | TRBJ1-1 | NA | TRBV4-3 | TGCGCCAGCAGCCCGCTGGTGGACACTGAAGCTTTCTTT | CASSPLVDTEAFF